Shown below are 23 T cell receptor beta chains from a single sample sequenced in a study of control samples from healthy donors and cancer patients. Only in-frame clones appear in the TCRdb table, and some are missing; sequencing was by immunoSEQ multiplex PCR. The repertoire holds about 44,000 clones, with around 87% as singletons. Sample: PBMCs. These receptors were collected from a woman aged 55-70 years with lung cancer.

The chain joins TRBV29-1 to TRBJ1-3, with TRBD1 matching 7 bases. The J segment lost 2 bases and the V segment lost 8 bases, leaving 9 bases of the junction unmatched. The CDR3 is made up of 14 amino acids. Germline values: CDR1 SQVTM, CDR2 ANQGSEA. The CDR3 bases are TGCAGCATATCGGACAGGTCGGCTGGAAACACCATATATTTT. Its translation: CSISDRSAGNTIYF.

This clone appeared a single time. The genes are TRBV15 and TRBJ2-1, with D uncertain. Germline V gene sequence: CDR1 LNHNV, CDR2 YYDKDF (reference sequence). V gave up 1 base and J gave up 4 bases, with 11 bases separating them. CDR3 length: 15 residues. The chain's CDR3 is CATSRGQGIYNEQFF. DNA of the CDR3: TGTGCCACCAGCAGAGGCCAAGGTATATACAATGAGCAGTTCTTC.

The chain is built from TRBV3-1 (or the pseudogene TRBV3-2) and TRBJ2-3; D is perhaps TRBD2 (5 bases). The ends were cut back, 4 bases at V and 3 bases at J, with 14 bases in the middle. The CDR3 is 15 residues long. CDR1 is LGHDT, CDR2 YNNKEL, per germline (reference sequence). CDR3 region: CASSRPGLGTDTQYF. In nucleotides, the CDR3 is TGTGCCAGCAGCCGCCCGGGATTGGGGACAGATACGCAGTATTTT.

The chain couples TRBV12-3 or TRBV12-4 to TRBJ1-1; D is unresolved. V was trimmed by 4 bases and J by 1 base, leaving 4 bases between them. The CDR3 extends over 12 amino acids. CDR3 loop: CASSWGNTEAFF. The DNA for the CDR3 is TGTGCCAGCAGTTGGGGGAACACTGAAGCTTTCTTT.

J is TRBJ2-1 and V is TRBV7-9; D possibly corresponds to TRBD1 (5 bases). The V end was cut by 2 bases, the J end by 2 bases, with 13 bases between. The CDR3 runs 16 residues. Germline V gene sequence: CDR1 SEHNR, CDR2 FQNEAQ (reference sequence). The CDR3, as DNA: TGTGCCAGCAGCTTACTCGACAGTGTGACCTACAATGAGCAGTTCTTC. Its protein product is CASSLLDSVTYNEQFF.

The chain employs TRBV6-5 and TRBJ1-6; 9 nucleotides align to TRBD1. CDR1 is MNHEY and CDR2 is SVGAGI in the germline V gene. V gave up 7 bases and J gave up 13 bases; unmatched junction bases: 8. The CDR3 is 13 amino acids. CDR3 coding DNA: TGTGCCAGCACCCCCGGGACAGGGTTTCCCCTCCACTTT. Translating gives CASTPGTGFPLHF.

The chain carries TRBV7-2 and TRBJ2-1; D is tentatively TRBD1 or TRBD2 (6 bases each). Deletions cut 5 bases from V and 10 bases from J, with 15 bases between. The CDR3 is 13 residues long. Looked up from germline, CDR1 is SGHTA and CDR2 is FQGNSA. The CDR3 spells CASSLGGGKEQFF. The CDR3 DNA reads TGTGCCAGCAGCCTCGGGGGCGGAAAAGAGCAGTTCTTC. Complete variable domain (other parts from reference TRBV7-2 and TRBJ2-1): GAGVSQSPSNKVTEKGKDVELRCDPISGHTALYWYRQSLGQGLEFLIYFQGNSAPDKSGLPSDRFSAERTGGSVSTLTIQRTQQEDSAVYLCASSLGGGKEQFFGPGTRLTVL.

The chain joins TRBV27 to TRBJ2-3; D gene uncertain. The CDR3 extends over 14 amino acids. Per the germline V gene, CDR1 is MNHEY and CDR2 is SMNVEV (reference sequence). V shed 0 bases and J shed 6 bases, with 10 bases lying between them. CDR3 bases: TGTGCCAGCAGTTTATCTTCCCCCCTGGATACGCAGTATTTT. This sequence encodes CASSLSSPLDTQYF.

The J gene is TRBJ2-3, the V gene TRBV4-2, with 10 nucleotides matching TRBD2. Per germline, CDR1 LGHNA and CDR2 YNFKEQ. V trimming: 0 bases; J trimming: 3 bases; junction bases outside the gene matches: 3. The CDR3 contains 16 residues. The CDR3 DNA reads TGTGCCAGCAGCCAAGATCCTAGCGGGAGTACAGATACGCAGTATTTT. Translation gives CASSQDPSGSTDTQYF.

The J gene is TRBJ1-3, the V gene TRBV5-6, with 9 bases fitting TRBD1. Germline CDR1 reads SGHDT; CDR2 reads YYEEEE. The CDR3 extends over 16 amino acids. V was pared by 4 bases and J by 0 bases, with 5 bases of the junction left unmatched. The CDR3 spells CASSVGQGYSGNTIYF. The CDR3 coding sequence is TGTGCCAGCAGCGTGGGACAGGGCTACTCTGGAAACACCATATATTTT.

The chain carries TRBV5-4 and TRBJ2-7; D is perhaps TRBD2 (5 bases). The CDR3 sequence is 15 residues long. Germline values: CDR1 SGHNT, CDR2 YYREEE (reference sequence). V was trimmed by 4 bases and J by 3 bases, leaving 17 bases between them. This CDR3 is CASSPLVAGDYEQYF. CDR3 nucleotide sequence: TGTGCCAGCAGCCCATTGGTGGCCGGGGACTACGAGCAGTACTTC.

V and J are TRBV28 and TRBJ2-7; D is unclear. This CDR3 is built from 12 residues. Trimming removed 5 bases at V and 3 bases at J, with 8 bases between. The germline gives CDR1 MDHEN, CDR2 SYDVKM. Written as DNA, the CDR3 is TGTGCCAGCAGTCCACTTGACTACGAGCAGTACTTC. It encodes CASSPLDYEQYF.

The chain combines TRBV5-4 with TRBJ2-2; D is ambiguous. Germline values: CDR1 SGHNT, CDR2 YYREEE (reference sequence). The length of the CDR3 is 13 residues. Trimming removed 0 bases from V and 8 bases from J, with 8 bases in between. The CDR3 nucleotides are TGTGCCAGCAGCTTGGAGATGGGGGGGGAGCTGTTTTTT. It specifies CASSLEMGGELFF.

The rearrangement links TRBV19 to TRBJ1-5; no clear D gene. The length of the CDR3 is 17 residues. V dropped 5 bases and J dropped 0 bases, with 17 bases sitting between them. CDR1 LNHDA and CDR2 SQIVND come from the germline V gene (reference sequence). This CDR3 is CASSSRGRVYSNQPQHF. The CDR3 DNA follows: TGTGCCAGTAGTTCCCGTGGTAGGGTTTATAGCAATCAGCCCCAGCATTTT.

The gene calls are TRBV19 and TRBJ2-7; 8 bases map to TRBD2. After removal of 5 bases from V and 4 bases from J, the junction contained 7 bases not matched to a gene. CDR1 is LNHDA and CDR2 is SQIVND in the germline V gene (reference sequence). The CDR3 runs to 14 residues. The CDR3 DNA is TGTGCCAGTAGTTCAGGACTAGCAAGGTACGAGCAGTACTTC. Translated: CASSSGLARYEQYF. The full variable domain, its missing parts supplied by reference TRBV19 and TRBJ2-7, is DGGITQSPKYLFRKEGQNVTLSCEQNLNHDAMYWYRQDPGQGLRLIYYSQIVNDFQKGDIAEGYSVSREKKESFPLTVTSAQKNPTAFYLCASSSGLARYEQYFGPGTRLTVT.

This clone was seen just once. V usage is TRBV9 and J usage is TRBJ2-1; TRBD2 matches 9 bases. Germline V gene sequence: CDR1 SGDLS, CDR2 YYNGEE. This CDR3 is built from 15 residues. The ends lost 2 bases at V and 7 bases at J; junction bases unmatched: 7. CDR3 DNA sequence: TGTGCCAGCAGCGTCCTAGCGGGATTGGGGAATGAGCAGTTCTTC. It specifies CASSVLAGLGNEQFF. Full variable domain (remainder filled in from reference TRBV9 and TRBJ2-1): DSGVTQTPKHLITATGQRVTLRCSPRSGDLSVYWYQQSLDQGLQFLIQYYNGEERAKGNILERFSAQQFPDLHSELNLSSLELGDSALYFCASSVLAGLGNEQFFGPGTRLTVL.

This chain links TRBV27 with TRBJ2-5; TRBD1 matches at 7 bases. CDR3 length: 14 amino acids. Germline lookup yields CDR1 MNHEY and CDR2 SMNVEV (reference sequence). After removal of 7 bases from V and 9 bases from J, the junction contained 14 bases not matched to a gene. The DNA of the CDR3 is TGTGCCAGCACCCCGACAGGGCCAGGGGATGCCCAGTACTTC. It codes for CASTPTGPGDAQYF.

This chain connects TRBV12-3 or TRBV12-4 to TRBJ1-5; D is possibly TRBD1 (5 bases). V was trimmed by 4 bases and J by 5 bases, leaving 6 bases between them. CDR3 length equals 12 residues. The DNA of the CDR3 is TGTGCCAGCAGTTCAGGGCATCAGCCCCAGCATTTT. Its translation is CASSSGHQPQHF.

The genes are TRBV19 and TRBJ2-5; D unclear. This CDR3 comprises 12 residues. Germline V gene lookup returns CDR1 LNHDA and CDR2 SQIVND (reference sequence). V lost 2 bases and J 0 bases, leaving 1 base between the germline ends. CDR3 sequence: CASSIYQETQYF. The CDR3 region has the DNA TGTGCCAGTAGTATATACCAAGAGACCCAGTACTTC.

The V and J genes are TRBV6-5 and TRBJ2-1; the D is unclear. The V end lost 10 bases, the J end lost 0 bases, and 16 bases lay between the germline ends. CDR1 MNHEY and CDR2 SVGAGI come from the germline V gene. This CDR3 comprises 15 residues. CDR3 residues: CAIRSTPSSYNEQFF. As DNA, the CDR3 is TGTGCCATCCGTAGCACCCCGAGCTCCTACAATGAGCAGTTCTTC.

The chain joins TRBV6-2 or TRBV6-3 to TRBJ1-5; D is unclear. V was trimmed by 2 bases and J by 2 bases, leaving 10 bases between them. The germline V gene has CDR1 MNHEY and CDR2 SVGEGT. The CDR3 totals 15 residues. This chain's CDR3 is CASSYGGVGNQPQHF. Written as DNA, the CDR3 is TGTGCCAGCAGTTACGGCGGGGTAGGCAATCAGCCCCAGCATTTT.

This clone was seen a few times. The chain couples TRBV11-3 to TRBJ2-1; 10 nucleotides align to TRBD2. The V and J ends lost 7 bases and 5 bases, in that order; junction bases with no gene match: 5. The germline CDR1 and CDR2 sequences are SGHNT and YENEEA. The CDR3 consists of 14 residues. The CDR3 loop reads CASIGTSGNNEQFF. CDR3 DNA: TGTGCCAGCATAGGAACTAGCGGGAACAATGAGCAGTTCTTC.

The genes are TRBV6-5 and TRBJ2-1; D unresolved. This CDR3 is built from 12 residues. Germline CDR1 reads MNHEY; CDR2 reads SVGAGI. Trimming left V 2 bases short and J 7 bases short, with 6 bases between. The CDR3 DNA is TGTGCCAGCAGTTACGGGTCAAATGAGCAGTTCTTC. Translating it yields CASSYGSNEQFF.